A selection of T cell receptor beta chains follows, all from one sample in a study of T cell responses to AZD1222 COVID-19 vaccine. The data were produced by immunoSEQ multiplex PCR, yet TCRdb's version contains in-frame clones alone and is incomplete. The sample shows some 100,000 clones, 80% to 95% of them seen only once. The sample in question was peripheral blood, obtained on day 0 of AZD1222 vaccination. All receptors come from an adult in good health. Each CDR3 is given with its conserved first and last residue. D genes are given only for firm matches. Not all rows give a size; the values are once, few, many and, for expanded clones, a class.

>.|.|TRBV2|TRBJ1-1
TGTGCCAGCAGTGAACGTAGGGTCGGGTACACTGAAGCTTTCTTT
CASSERRVGYTEAFF
>.|.|TRBV28|TRBJ1-6
TGTGCCAGCAGCTCCGGGACGGCTGATAATTCACCCCTCCACTTT
CASSSGTADNSPLHF
>.|.|TRBV15|TRBJ2-1
TGTGCCACCAGCACGGAGGGGAATGAGCAGTTCTTC
CATSTEGNEQFF
>.|TRBD2|TRBV2|TRBJ2-3
TGTGCCAGCAACCGAGGACTAGCGGGAGTCACAGATACGCAGTATTTT
CASNRGLAGVTDTQYF
>once|TRBD2|TRBV7-2|TRBJ2-6
TGTGCCAGCAGCCCCGGACTAGCGGGGGCCTCTGGGGCCAACGTCCTGACTTTC
CASSPGLAGASGANVLTF
>.|TRBD2|TRBV11-2|TRBJ2-1
TGTGCCAGCAGCTTGAGAGCGGGAGGGTGGAGCAATGAGCAGTTCTTC
CASSLRAGGWSNEQFF
>.|.|TRBV7-9|TRBJ1-4
TGTGCCAGCAGCCTACAGGGATTTGGTGAAAAACTGTTTTTT
CASSLQGFGEKLFF
>once|TRBD1|TRBV6-5|TRBJ1-2
TGTGCCAGCAGTTACACAGTACAGGGGGCTAATGGCTACACCTTC
CASSYTVQGANGYTF
>.|TRBD1|TRBV5-4|TRBJ1-1
TGTGCCAGCAGCTTGGACGACAGGGACCGGGACACTGAAGCTTTCTTT
CASSLDDRDRDTEAFF
>.|.|TRBV2|TRBJ1-5
TGTGCCAGTAAGACCCGGGGACATCAGCCCCAGCATTTT
CASKTRGHQPQHF
>once|TRBD1|TRBV15|TRBJ2-7
TGTGCCACCAGCAGAGGAGGACAGGGTTACGAGCAGTACTTC
CATSRGGQGYEQYF
>.|.|TRBV21-1|TRBJ1-4
TGTGCCAGCAGCAAAGTCGGTCCCAGGGGTGAAAAACTGTTTTTT
CASSKVGPRGEKLFF
>.|.|TRBV14|TRBJ1-3
TGTGCCAGCAGCCAACGGGCCCCTGGAAACACCATATATTTT
CASSQRAPGNTIYF
>.|.|TRBV19|TRBJ1-1
TGTGCCAGTAGTATGGTGGCCGAACCTGAAGCTTTCTTT
CASSMVAEPEAFF
>.|TRBD2|TRBV30|TRBJ2-4
TGTGCCTGGGCCGGGACTAGTCAGAAAACTTCAAAAAACATTCAGTACTTC
CAWAGTSQKTSKNIQYF
>once|.|TRBV30|TRBJ1-2
TGTGCCTGGAGTAGGGGGATCTATGGCTACACCTTC
CAWSRGIYGYTF
>.|TRBD2|TRBV5-1|TRBJ2-1
TGCGCCAGCAGCTCTATAGCGGGAACCGGCAATGAGCAGTTCTTC
CASSSIAGTGNEQFF
>.|TRBD2|TRBV5-4|TRBJ2-2
TGTGCCAGCAGCCCCGGGGGGCTAGCGGGAGCCGACACCGGGGAGCTGTTTTTT
CASSPGGLAGADTGELFF
>.|TRBD1|TRBV6-5|TRBJ2-1
TGTGCCAGCAGTTACTCGGGACAGGGCCTTGAGCAGTTCTTC
CASSYSGQGLEQFF
>.|.|TRBV19|TRBJ2-5
TGTGCCAGTAGTAAACGGGATCGAGAGACCCAGTACTTC
CASSKRDRETQYF
>.|.|TRBV11-2|TRBJ2-3
TGTGCCAGCAGCTTCAAAGGGGTCGCAGATACGCAGTATTTT
CASSFKGVADTQYF
>.|.|TRBV5-1|TRBJ1-2
TGCGCCAGCAGCGTACAGAACTATGGCTACACCTTC
CASSVQNYGYTF
>.|.|TRBV7-2|TRBJ1-5
TGTGCCAGCAGCGCGAATCAGGGTAATGAGCCCCAGCATTTT
CASSANQGNEPQHF
>.|TRBD1|TRBV27|TRBJ2-7
TGTGCCAGCAGTCCCCCCGACAGGGCCTACGAGCAGTACTTC
CASSPPDRAYEQYF
>.|.|TRBV25-1|TRBJ1-6
TGTGCCAGCGGGACACAAAATTCACCCCTCCACTTT
CASGTQNSPLHF
>.|TRBD1|TRBV7-9|TRBJ2-1
TGTGCCAGCAGCCCCGGACAGGGGACGGCCAATGAGCAGTTCTTC
CASSPGQGTANEQFF
>.|TRBD1|TRBV4-2|TRBJ2-7
TGTGCCAGTAGAATCGGGACAGGGAACTACGAGCAGTACTTC
CASRIGTGNYEQYF
>.|TRBD1|TRBV5-4|TRBJ1-1
TGTGCCAGCAGCTGGTCCCGGGACAGGGGAGGCACTGAAGCTTTCTTT
CASSWSRDRGGTEAFF
>.|.|TRBV2|TRBJ1-1
TGTGCCAGGATCCCTAGGGTGGGGAACACTGAAGCTTTCTTT
CARIPRVGNTEAFF
>.|TRBD1|TRBV2|TRBJ1-3
TGTGCCAGCAGTGAAGACCCCCATCCAGGGACAGAAGGAAACACCATATATTTT
CASSEDPHPGTEGNTIYF
>.|.|TRBV7-2|TRBJ2-7
TGTGCCAGCAGCTTAGTACCTGGGCAGGGTTTTCTCGGGGAGCAGTACTTC
CASSLVPGQGFLGEQYF
>.|TRBD1|TRBV27|TRBJ2-3
TGTGCCAGCAGTTTCCTTAGGGACAGGGGGCATTCAGATACGCAGTATTTT
CASSFLRDRGHSDTQYF
>.|TRBD2|TRBV5-1|TRBJ2-2
TGCGCCAGCAGCTTGGGAGCGGGGGCGAACACCGGGGAGCTGTTTTTT
CASSLGAGANTGELFF
>once|TRBD1|TRBV7-7|TRBJ1-4
TGTGCCAGCAGCTCCAATCGACAGGGTCGGGATAATGAAAAACTGTTTTTT
CASSSNRQGRDNEKLFF
>.|.|TRBV28|TRBJ1-1
TGTGCCAGCAGTTGGACTGCAGGGAACACTGAAGCTTTCTTT
CASSWTAGNTEAFF
>.|.|TRBV5-1|TRBJ1-4
TGCGCCAGCAGGGCGGCTAATGAAAAACTGTTTTTT
CASRAANEKLFF
>once|.|TRBV28|TRBJ2-7
TGTGCCAGCAGTTTGGGGGGGGCGCTCTACGAGCAGTACTTC
CASSLGGALYEQYF
>.|TRBD1|TRBV5-5|TRBJ2-1
TGTGCCAGCAGCTTGAGCCAGGGGGCATATGAGCAGTTCTTC
CASSLSQGAYEQFF
>.|TRBD2|TRBV10-3|TRBJ2-3
TGTGCCATCAGTGAGTCCGGACTAGCGGGAGGCATGAGATCGACAGATACGCAGTATTTT
CAISESGLAGGMRSTDTQYF
>.|TRBD1|TRBV6-5|TRBJ1-2
TGTGCCAGCAGTTTTGGACAGGGCTATGGCTACACCTTC
CASSFGQGYGYTF
>.|TRBD2|TRBV5-1|TRBJ2-7
TGCGCCAGCAGCTTCGCTAGCGGTTCCTACGAGCAGTACTTC
CASSFASGSYEQYF
>few|.|TRBV7-9|TRBJ1-5
TGTGCCAGCAGCCTGAGTCTGGGGGGCGACAATCAGCCCCAGCATTTT
CASSLSLGGDNQPQHF
>.|.|TRBV27|TRBJ2-6
TGTGCCAGCACTAGGGGGGGGGCCAACGTCCTGACTTTC
CASTRGGANVLTF
>.|.|TRBV28|TRBJ1-3
TGTGCCAGCAGTTTATGGGGGACATCCGACTCTGGAAACACCATATATTTT
CASSLWGTSDSGNTIYF
>.|TRBD1|TRBV2|TRBJ1-4
TGTGCCAGCAGTCTGGACAGGGTGACAACTAATGAAAAACTGTTTTTT
CASSLDRVTTNEKLFF
>once|.|TRBV3-1/TRBV3-2|TRBJ1-2
TGTGCCAGCAGCCAAGGGACAGTCTATGGCTACACCTTC
CASSQGTVYGYTF
>.|.|TRBV7-9|TRBJ1-5
TGTGCCAGCAGCTCCCTATCAGGGAGGCCCCAGCATTTT
CASSSLSGRPQHF
>.|TRBD2|TRBV9|TRBJ2-7
TGTGCCGGGACTAGCGGGAGGACTAGTACCTACGAGCAGTACTTC
CAGTSGRTSTYEQYF
>.|.|TRBV7-3|TRBJ1-1
TGTGCCAGCAGCCGATACAGGGACACTGAAGCTTTCTTT
CASSRYRDTEAFF
>.|.|TRBV19|TRBJ1-6
TGTGCCAGTGTCGAACAGGGAAACTCACCCCTCCACTTT
CASVEQGNSPLHF
>once|.|TRBV6-5|TRBJ1-2
TGTGCCAGCAGTTGGGGGACTGGCTACACCTTC
CASSWGTGYTF
>few|.|TRBV10-1|TRBJ1-1
TGCGCCATGTCAGGGGAGCGAGGTCAATTGAACACTGAAGCTTTCTTT
CAMSGERGQLNTEAFF
>once|.|TRBV7-6|TRBJ2-7
TGTGCCAGCAGCCCCGGGACACTTTATTCCTACGAGCAGTACTTC
CASSPGTLYSYEQYF
>.|.|TRBV6-5|TRBJ2-1
TGTGCCAGCAGTTACTCGTACCAGAATGAGCAGTTCTTC
CASSYSYQNEQFF
>.|.|TRBV12-3/TRBV12-4|TRBJ2-1
TGTGCCAGCAGTTTAGCGGCAGCGAATGAGCAGTTCTTC
CASSLAAANEQFF
>.|.|TRBV27|TRBJ2-7
TGTGCCAGCAGCCCCTACGAGCAGTACTTC
CASSPYEQYF
>.|.|TRBV7-2|TRBJ2-3
TGTGCCAGCAGTTACAACACCGGCGGGACGCAGTATTTT
CASSYNTGGTQYF
>.|.|TRBV2|TRBJ2-7
TGTGCCAGCAACTACCCCGGGGCCGCCTACGAGCAGTACTTC
CASNYPGAAYEQYF
>.|TRBD1|TRBV7-3|TRBJ2-1
TGTGCCAGCAGCTCCCACCAAGGGACAGTTGGTGAGCAGTTCTTC
CASSSHQGTVGEQFF